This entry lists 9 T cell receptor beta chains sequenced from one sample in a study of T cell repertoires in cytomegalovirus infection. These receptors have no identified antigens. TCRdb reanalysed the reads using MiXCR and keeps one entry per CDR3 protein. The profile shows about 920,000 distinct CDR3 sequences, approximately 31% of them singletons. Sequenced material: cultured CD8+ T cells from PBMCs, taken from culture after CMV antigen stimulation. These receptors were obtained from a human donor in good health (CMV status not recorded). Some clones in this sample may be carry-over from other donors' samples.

The CDR3 nucleotides read TGTGCCAGCATGGTCTACCTGGAGTTTACAGATACGCAGTATTTT. Its protein product is CASMVYLEFTDTQYF. V usage is TRBV12-3 or TRBV12-4 and J usage is TRBJ2-3; the D is unclear. The V gene lost 7 bases and the J gene lost 3 bases, with 17 bases spanning the gap. The CDR3 spans 15 residues.

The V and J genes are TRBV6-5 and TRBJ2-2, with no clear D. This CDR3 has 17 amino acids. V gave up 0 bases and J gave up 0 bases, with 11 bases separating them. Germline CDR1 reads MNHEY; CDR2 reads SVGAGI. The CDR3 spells CASSYSSYGPNTGELFF. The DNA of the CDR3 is TGTGCCAGCAGTTACTCGTCTTACGGGCCGAACACCGGGGAGCTGTTTTTT.

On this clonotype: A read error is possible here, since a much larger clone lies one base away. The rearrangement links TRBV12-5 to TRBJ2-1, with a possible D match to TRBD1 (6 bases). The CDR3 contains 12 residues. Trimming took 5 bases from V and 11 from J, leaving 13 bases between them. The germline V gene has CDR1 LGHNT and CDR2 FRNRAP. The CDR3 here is CASGMPWDKQFF. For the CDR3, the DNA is TGTGCTAGTGGTATGCCGTGGGACAAGCAGTTCTTC.

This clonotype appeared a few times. Here the CDR3 DNA reads TGTGCCAGCAGCTTTGGCGGGGGTAGGGCCTACGAGCAGTACGTC. Its translation: CASSFGGGRAYEQYV. J is TRBJ2-7 and V is TRBV7-9, with 7 bases fitting TRBD2. The CDR3 covers 15 residues. Looked up from germline, CDR1 is SEHNR and CDR2 is FQNEAQ (reference sequence). Unmatched junction bases numbered 7, after V lost 3 bases and J lost 2 bases.

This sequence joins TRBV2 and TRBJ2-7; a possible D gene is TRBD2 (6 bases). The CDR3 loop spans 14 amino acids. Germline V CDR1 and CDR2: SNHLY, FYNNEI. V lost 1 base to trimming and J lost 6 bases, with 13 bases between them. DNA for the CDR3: TGTGCCAGCAGTGAAGTGGGCCCGGAGGGCGAGCAGTACGTC. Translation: CASSEVGPEGEQYV.

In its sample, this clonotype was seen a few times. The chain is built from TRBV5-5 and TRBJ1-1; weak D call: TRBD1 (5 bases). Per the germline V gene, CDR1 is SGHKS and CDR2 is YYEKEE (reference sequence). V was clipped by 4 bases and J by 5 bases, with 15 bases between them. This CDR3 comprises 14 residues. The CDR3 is CASSPGPDGTEAFF. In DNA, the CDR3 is TGTGCCAGCAGCCCGGGGCCTGATGGGACTGAAGCTTTCTTT.

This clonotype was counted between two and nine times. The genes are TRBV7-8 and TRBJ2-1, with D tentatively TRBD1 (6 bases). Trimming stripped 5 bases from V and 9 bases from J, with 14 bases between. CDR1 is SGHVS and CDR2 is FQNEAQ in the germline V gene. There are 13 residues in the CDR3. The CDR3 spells CASSDRLIAEQFF. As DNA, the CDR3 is TGTGCCAGCAGCGACAGGTTGATTGCTGAGCAGTTCTTC.

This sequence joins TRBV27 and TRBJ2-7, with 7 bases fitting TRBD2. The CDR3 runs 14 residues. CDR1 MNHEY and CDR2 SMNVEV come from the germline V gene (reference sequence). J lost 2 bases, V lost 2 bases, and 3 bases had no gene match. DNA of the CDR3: TGTGCCAGCAGTTTAGGGGGGGTCCCCTACGAGCAGTACTTC. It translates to CASSLGGVPYEQYF.

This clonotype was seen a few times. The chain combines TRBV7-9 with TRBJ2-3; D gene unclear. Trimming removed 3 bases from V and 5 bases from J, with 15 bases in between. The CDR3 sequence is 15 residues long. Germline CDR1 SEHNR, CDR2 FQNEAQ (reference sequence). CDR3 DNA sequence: TGTGCCAGCAGCTTTTTCGGCGATTTCGGAGATACGCAGTATTTT. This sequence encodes CASSFFGDFGDTQYF.